The 19 T cell receptor beta chains given below trace back to one sample, sequenced in a study of CD8+CD57+ T cells in acquired aplastic anemia. The TCR beta profiling, which covered VDJ combination and CDR3 sequence, was carried out using genomic DNA as the template. TCRdb redid the calling of the reads with MiXCR, one entry per CDR3 protein. Seen here are about 200,000 distinct CDR3 sequences, around 32% observed once, and the top ten hold around 1.1%. Specimen: sorted CD4+, CD8+, or CD8+CD57+ T cells (not recorded which) from PBMCs. The source of these receptors is a human donor in good health, serving as a control.

This clonotype was recorded at least ten times. The chain joins TRBV10-2 to TRBJ2-7, with 15 bases fitting TRBD2. CDR1 and CDR2 from the germline V gene are WSHSY and SAAADI. The CDR3 runs 15 residues. J lost 4 bases, V lost 2 bases, and 0 bases had no gene match. CDR3 protein: CASSEGLAGGYEQYF. The CDR3 coding sequence is TGCGCCAGCAGTGAGGGACTAGCGGGAGGGTACGAGCAGTACTTC.

This clonotype was counted between two and nine times. The V gene is TRBV11-2, the J gene TRBJ2-7; 8 bases match TRBD2. Germline V lookup: CDR1 SGHAT, CDR2 FQNNGV. There are 15 residues in the CDR3. The V gene end was trimmed by 5 bases and the J gene end by 0 bases; junction bases not matched to a gene: 6. The CDR3 DNA is TGTGCCAGCAGCACATTGCGGGGGGACTCCTACGAGCAGTACTTC. It is translated as CASSTLRGDSYEQYF.

This clonotype was detected many times. The J gene is TRBJ1-4, the V gene TRBV2; a possible D gene is TRBD1 (5 bases). This CDR3 spans 14 amino acids. The ends were cut back, 6 bases at V and 4 bases at J, with 12 bases in the middle. Looked up from germline, CDR1 is SNHLY and CDR2 is FYNNEI. The CDR3 DNA sequence: TGTGCCAGCAGATTAGACAGAGGTAATGAAAAACTGTTTTTT. Protein sequence: CASRLDRGNEKLFF. Together with reference TRBV2 and TRBJ1-4, the CDR3 gives the full variable domain: EPEVTQTPSHQVTQMGQEVILRCVPISNHLYFYWYRQILGQKVEFLVSFYNNEISEKSEIFDDQFSVERPDGSNFTLKIRSTKLEDSAMYFCASRLDRGNEKLFFGSGTQLSVL.

A word on this clonotype: An end of the junction does not agree with germline; a read error may underlie this. The chain has TRBV10-3 and TRBJ1-5, with D possibly being TRBD1 (5 bases). The CDR3 is made up of 15 amino acids. Germline CDR1 and CDR2: ENHRY and SYGVKD. DNA of the CDR3: TGTGCCAGCAGTGACGGGACGGACCCCAATCAGCCCCAGCATTTT. It specifies CASSDGTDPNQPQHF.

This clonotype has ten or more counts. The chain combines TRBV12-3 or TRBV12-4 with TRBJ1-1; D might be TRBD1 (6 bases). The CDR3 is 11 residues long. V was pared by 6 bases and J by 11 bases, with 13 bases between. The CDR3 protein is CASSLRGGAFF. CDR3 DNA: TGTGCCAGCAGCCTCAGGGGTGGCGCTTTCTTT.

Notes on this clonotype: A read error may explain this, as a much larger clone is one base away. The chain links TRBV6-1 to TRBJ1-2; 9 nucleotides match TRBD1. Germline V lookup: CDR1 MNHNS, CDR2 SASEGT. V lost 6 bases and J lost 7; bases outside the gene matches: 6. There are 13 residues in the CDR3. CDR3 loop: CASRGQGLGGYTF. Written as DNA, the CDR3 is TGTGCCAGCAGGGGACAGGGTCTTGGTGGCTACACCTTC.

This clonotype was recorded many times. The CDR3 sequence is CASSFGRSGSGNTIYF. In DNA form, the CDR3 reads TGTGCCAGCAGTTTTGGCAGGTCGGGGTCTGGAAACACCATATATTTT. The V gene is TRBV12-3 or TRBV12-4, the J gene TRBJ1-3; D gene uncertain. Trimming pared 3 bases from V and 1 base from J, leaving 13 bases between. The CDR3 has 16 residues.

The gene calls are TRBV4-1 and TRBJ2-5; the match to TRBD2 covers 11 bases. V was pared by 6 bases and J by 5 bases, with 11 bases of the junction left unmatched. Germline V gene lookup returns CDR1 MGHRA and CDR2 YSYEKL. CDR3 length: 16 amino acids. CDR3 amino acids: CASSPRGLAEGETQYF. Written as DNA, the CDR3 is TGCGCCAGCAGTCCTAGGGGACTAGCGGAGGGTGAGACCCAGTACTTC.

This clonotype was recorded a few times. The rearrangement joins TRBV5-8 to TRBJ2-5, with 10 nucleotides matching TRBD2. Trimming took 5 bases from V and 13 from J; bases not matched to a gene: 8. Germline lookup yields CDR1 SGHTS and CDR2 YDEGEE. The CDR3 covers 12 residues. The CDR3 region has the DNA TGTGCCAGCAGTTCCCTAGCGGGGGCGCGGTACTTC. Translating it yields CASSSLAGARYF.

On this clonotype: This clone may be a read error of a much larger clone one base away. The chain couples TRBV5-1 to TRBJ2-7; TRBD1 is a possible D gene (6 bases). Germline CDR1 reads SGHRS; CDR2 reads YFSETQ. CDR3 size: 13 residues. CDR3 DNA sequence: TGCGCCAGCGGCTTAAACAGGGTGAGTGAGCAGTACTTC. Encoded protein: CASGLNRVSEQYF.

This clonotype was counted many times. This rearrangement joins TRBV20-1 to TRBJ1-1, with TRBD1 matching over 8 bases. The CDR3 consists of 15 residues. J lost 6 bases, V lost 5 bases, and 14 bases had no gene match. Germline CDR1 is DFQATT and CDR2 is SNEGSKA (reference sequence). Here the CDR3 reads CSADEVGGQESEAFF. The CDR3 coding sequence is TGCAGTGCTGACGAGGTGGGGGGACAGGAGTCTGAAGCTTTCTTT.

The genes are TRBV29-1 and TRBJ2-5; 9 nucleotides match TRBD1. The CDR3 runs 13 residues. With V trimmed by 8 bases and J by 5 bases, 9 bases remained unmatched. Germline assignment: CDR1 SQVTM and CDR2 ANQGSEA. Written as DNA, the CDR3 is TGCAGCTCGAGCGGGACAGGGACGGAGACCCAGTACTTC. It encodes CSSSGTGTETQYF. Variable domain in full (rest from reference TRBV29-1 and TRBJ2-5): SAVISQKPSRDICQRGTSLTIQCQVDSQVTMMFWYRQQPGQSLTLIATANQGSEATYESGFVIDKFPISRPNLTFSTLTVSNMSPEDSSIYLCSSSGTGTETQYFGPGTRLLVL.

The chain recombines TRBV5-6 with TRBJ1-4, with D possibly matching TRBD1 (5 bases). This CDR3 contains 18 residues. CDR1 and CDR2 from the germline V gene are SGHDT and YYEEEE. With 0 bases removed from V and 7 bases from J, the gap between germline ends came to 22 bases. The CDR3 nucleotides read TGTGCCAGCAGCTTGGGCGTAGGGACTTCTCGTTGGGCTGAAAAACTGTTTTTT. It is translated as CASSLGVGTSRWAEKLFF. Supplemented by reference TRBV5-6 and TRBJ1-4, the full variable domain reads DAGVTQSPTHLIKTRGQQVTLRCSPKSGHDTVSWYQQALGQGPQFIFQYYEEEERQRGNFPDRFSGHQFPNYSSELNVNALLLGDSALYLCASSLGVGTSRWAEKLFFGSGTQLSVL.

V gene TRBV6-2 or TRBV6-3 combines with J gene TRBJ2-1, with D tentatively TRBD2 (7 bases). The CDR3 totals 16 residues. V was trimmed by 2 bases and J by 12 bases, leaving 23 bases between them. Germline V CDR1 and CDR2: MNHEY, SVGEGT. The DNA of the CDR3 is TGTGCCAGCAGTTACCGGAACAGGCTTACAGGGAGGGTGCAGTTCTTC. Its translation: CASSYRNRLTGRVQFF.

This clonotype was seen many times. V and J are TRBV6-1 and TRBJ1-2; TRBD1 is a possible D gene (5 bases). The germline V and J ends were trimmed by 8 bases and 2 bases, with 18 bases remaining between them. This CDR3 has 15 amino acids. Germline CDR1 reads MNHNS; CDR2 reads SASEGT. The CDR3 DNA follows: TGTGCCAGCCTAGGCTGGCCAGGGTCGAACTATGGCTACACCTTC. It translates to CASLGWPGSNYGYTF.

This clonotype was counted only a few times. The chain has TRBV12-5 and TRBJ1-3, with TRBD1 matching over 8 bases. The CDR3 spans 12 residues. With 5 bases clipped from V and 11 bases from J, the junction kept 5 bases outside the gene matches. Germline CDR1 reads LGHNT; CDR2 reads FRNRAP. CDR3 nucleotide sequence: TGTGCTAGTGGTCCCAACAGGGGGTCCATATATTTT. Protein: CASGPNRGSIYF.

This clonotype has just one count. This chain uses TRBV24-1 with TRBJ2-1; 7 positions match TRBD2. The CDR3 is made up of 16 amino acids. The trim removed 2 bases at V and 0 bases at J, leaving 3 bases unmatched. The germline V gene encodes CDR1 KGHDR and CDR2 SFDVKD. This CDR3 reads CATSDSRGSSYNEQFF. The CDR3 nucleotides are TGTGCCACCAGTGATTCGCGGGGGAGCTCCTACAATGAGCAGTTCTTC.

There are many counts of this clonotype. The V and J genes are TRBV19 and TRBJ2-7; 10 bases agree with TRBD2. CDR3 length: 19 residues. J lost 6 bases, V lost 5 bases, and 22 bases had no gene match. Looked up from germline, CDR1 is LNHDA and CDR2 is SQIVND (reference sequence). CDR3 DNA: TGTGCCAGTAGTCCTTCCGGACCGCTAGCGGGAGCTACGCTTTCCGAGCAGTACTTC. Translated: CASSPSGPLAGATLSEQYF.

The chain has TRBV20-1 and TRBJ1-1; 7 bases are shared with TRBD1. V trimming: 6 bases; J trimming: 1 base; junction bases outside the gene matches: 11. Looked up from germline, CDR1 is DFQATT and CDR2 is SNEGSKA (reference sequence). The length of the CDR3 is 15 residues. As DNA, the CDR3 is TGCAGTGCCGCCCCCTTACAGGGGCCGAACACTGAAGCTTTCTTT. It codes for CSAAPLQGPNTEAFF.